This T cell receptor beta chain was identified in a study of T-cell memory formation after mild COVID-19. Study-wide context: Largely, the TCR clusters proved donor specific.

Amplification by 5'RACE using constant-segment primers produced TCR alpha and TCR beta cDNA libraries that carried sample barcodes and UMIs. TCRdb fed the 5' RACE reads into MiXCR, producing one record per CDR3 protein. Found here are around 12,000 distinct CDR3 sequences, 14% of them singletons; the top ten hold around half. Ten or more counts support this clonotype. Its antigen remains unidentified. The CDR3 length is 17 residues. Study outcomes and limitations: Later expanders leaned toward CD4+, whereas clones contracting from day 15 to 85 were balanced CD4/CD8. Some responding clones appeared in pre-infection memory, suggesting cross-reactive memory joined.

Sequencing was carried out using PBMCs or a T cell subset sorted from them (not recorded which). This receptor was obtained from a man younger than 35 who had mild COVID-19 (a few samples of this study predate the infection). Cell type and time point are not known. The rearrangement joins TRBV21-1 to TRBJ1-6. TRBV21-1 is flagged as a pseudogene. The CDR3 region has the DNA TGTGCCAGCAGCAAGAGTCTCTCTGGTGTCTATAATTCACCCCTCCACTTT. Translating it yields CASSKSLSGVYNSPLHF.